This entry features one T cell receptor beta chain sequence. As yet, its antigen is unknown. V was clipped by 3 bases and J by 3 bases; unmatched bases: 8. Germline CDR1 reads SQVTM; CDR2 reads ANQGSEA. The CDR3 has 15 amino acids. These data are taken from a study of post-analysis software for immune sequencing data. Study outcomes and limitations: TRBV5-6, TRBV5-1 and TRBV20-1 belonged to a set of about five TRBV segments that were more frequent in patients than controls. Multiple sclerosis was associated with a significant reduction in normalized Chao1 diversity relative to controls. The authors found that F measure strongly co-clustered same-batch samples.

Unique molecular identifiers featured in each of the TCR beta cDNA libraries. Roughly 0.5 million cDNA molecules were obtained from roughly 0.93 to 9.6 million T cells. From the PCR reads, TCRdb called clonotypes with MiXCR, one entry per CDR3 protein. Counted here are 800,000 to 950,000 distinct CDR3 sequences, roughly 50% occurring once; the ten biggest clones make up approximately 4.3%. The rearrangement uses TRBV29-1 and TRBJ2-5, with TRBD1 identical over 9 bases. The TCR sequence derives from a girl aged 5-17 years with multiple sclerosis. Input material: blood. CDR3 in DNA: TGCAGCGTTGAGAAGAGAGGGACAGGGAAAGAGACCCAGTACTTC. It yields the protein CSVEKRGTGKETQYF.